Listed below are T cell receptor beta chains from one sample, sequenced in a study of T-cell memory formation after mild COVID-19. TCRdb re-called the 5' RACE reads through MiXCR, storing one row per CDR3 protein. This sample yields about 430,000 distinct CDR3 sequences, of which 15% to 20% are seen a single time; around a fifth belongs to the top ten. What was sequenced was PBMCs or a T cell subset sorted from them (not recorded which). All receptors come from a man younger than 35 who had mild COVID-19 (a few samples of this study predate the infection). Cell type and time point are not known. The CDR3 runs from the conserved cysteine through the conserved F or W. The order of the fields is D gene, J gene, clone size, V gene, CDR3 protein, CDR3 DNA. A D gene is named only where the DNA matches it firmly. The size entry is marked missing in some rows and otherwise reads once, few, many or a size class.

D gene: TRBD1; J gene: TRBJ2-3; clone size: few; V gene: TRBV24-1; CDR3 protein: CATTGQATDTQYF; CDR3 DNA: TGTGCCACCACGGGACAGGCCACAGATACGCAGTATTTT
D gene: NA; J gene: TRBJ2-1; clone size: few; V gene: TRBV7-9; CDR3 protein: CASSLHGALVYNEQFF; CDR3 DNA: TGTGCCAGCAGCTTACACGGGGCCCTTGTCTACAATGAGCAGTTCTTC
D gene: NA; J gene: TRBJ2-3; clone size: few; V gene: TRBV19; CDR3 protein: CASSMRVVGTDTQYF; CDR3 DNA: TGTGCCAGTAGTATGAGGGTGGTCGGGACAGATACGCAGTATTTT
D gene: NA; J gene: TRBJ1-5; clone size: NA; V gene: TRBV6-6; CDR3 protein: CASIPGAGRQPQHF; CDR3 DNA: TGTGCCAGCATCCCAGGGGCAGGGCGTCAGCCCCAGCATTTT
D gene: NA; J gene: TRBJ2-1; clone size: few; V gene: TRBV12-3/TRBV12-4; CDR3 protein: CASTLSVNEQFF; CDR3 DNA: TGTGCCAGCACCCTAAGTGTGAATGAGCAGTTCTTC
D gene: NA; J gene: TRBJ2-5; clone size: NA; V gene: TRBV4-3; CDR3 protein: CASSQGVPGSPQETQYF; CDR3 DNA: TGCGCCAGCAGCCAAGGGGTCCCGGGCTCACCTCAAGAGACCCAGTACTTC
D gene: NA; J gene: TRBJ1-1; clone size: NA; V gene: TRBV4-1; CDR3 protein: CASRSWKTNTEAFF; CDR3 DNA: TGCGCCAGCAGGTCCTGGAAGACAAACACTGAAGCTTTCTTT
D gene: TRBD1; J gene: TRBJ2-6; clone size: NA; V gene: TRBV19; CDR3 protein: CARLKGASGANVLTF; CDR3 DNA: TGTGCCAGACTAAAGGGGGCCTCTGGGGCCAACGTCCTGACTTTC
D gene: TRBD1; J gene: TRBJ1-1; clone size: few; V gene: TRBV7-9; CDR3 protein: CASSPESWDRGNTEAFF; CDR3 DNA: TGTGCCAGCAGCCCCGAGAGTTGGGACAGGGGTAATACTGAAGCTTTCTTT
D gene: TRBD1; J gene: TRBJ2-7; clone size: NA; V gene: TRBV29-1; CDR3 protein: CSAGTGGSYEQYF; CDR3 DNA: TGCAGCGCGGGTACAGGGGGCTCCTACGAGCAGTACTTC
D gene: NA; J gene: TRBJ2-3; clone size: few; V gene: TRBV4-2; CDR3 protein: CASSQGAGATDTQYF; CDR3 DNA: TGTGCCAGCAGCCAAGGGGCAGGGGCCACAGATACGCAGTATTTT
D gene: NA; J gene: TRBJ2-3; clone size: NA; V gene: TRBV9; CDR3 protein: CASSGRTVHF; CDR3 DNA: TGTGCCAGCAGCGGGCGGACAGTTCATTTT
D gene: NA; J gene: TRBJ2-3; clone size: NA; V gene: TRBV5-5; CDR3 protein: CASSSPWRGRRIDTQYF; CDR3 DNA: TGTGCCAGCAGCTCGCCCTGGCGGGGGCGGCGGATAGATACGCAGTATTTT
D gene: NA; J gene: TRBJ2-3; clone size: few; V gene: TRBV19; CDR3 protein: CASSLTVSTDTQYF; CDR3 DNA: TGTGCCAGTAGCCTGACAGTAAGCACAGATACGCAGTATTTT
D gene: TRBD1; J gene: TRBJ1-2; clone size: NA; V gene: TRBV6-5; CDR3 protein: CASSYSRTGGRGYTF; CDR3 DNA: TGTGCCAGCAGTTACTCGAGGACAGGGGGCCGAGGCTACACCTTC
D gene: NA; J gene: TRBJ1-1; clone size: many; V gene: TRBV12-3/TRBV12-4; CDR3 protein: CASSFRAADTEAFF; CDR3 DNA: TGTGCCAGCAGTTTTAGGGCAGCAGACACTGAAGCTTTCTTT
D gene: NA; J gene: TRBJ2-7; clone size: few; V gene: TRBV25-1; CDR3 protein: CASSVLSRQYF; CDR3 DNA: TGTGCCAGCAGTGTACTGTCACGGCAGTACTTC
D gene: NA; J gene: TRBJ2-1; clone size: few; V gene: TRBV7-3; CDR3 protein: CASSPDRTHEQFF; CDR3 DNA: TGTGCCAGCAGCCCCGACAGGACCCATGAGCAGTTCTTC
D gene: TRBD1; J gene: TRBJ2-3; clone size: many; V gene: TRBV5-1; CDR3 protein: CASSRDRGSDTQYF; CDR3 DNA: TGCGCCAGCAGCCGGGACAGGGGATCAGATACGCAGTATTTT
D gene: NA; J gene: TRBJ2-1; clone size: NA; V gene: TRBV12-3/TRBV12-4; CDR3 protein: CASTKGGFYNEQFF; CDR3 DNA: TGTGCCAGCACCAAAGGGGGGTTTTACAATGAGCAGTTCTTC
D gene: NA; J gene: TRBJ2-3; clone size: NA; V gene: TRBV3-1; CDR3 protein: CASSTRHRERGFDTQYF; CDR3 DNA: TGTGCCAGCAGCACACGACACAGGGAACGGGGATTCGATACGCAGTATTTT
D gene: TRBD2; J gene: TRBJ2-7; clone size: NA; V gene: TRBV6-5; CDR3 protein: CASSPPGLAGGPGEQYF; CDR3 DNA: TGTGCCAGCAGTCCTCCGGGACTAGCGGGGGGTCCGGGTGAGCAGTACTTC
D gene: NA; J gene: TRBJ2-3; clone size: few; V gene: TRBV6-5; CDR3 protein: CASSLVRAGADTQYF; CDR3 DNA: TGTGCCAGCAGCCTCGTGCGCGCGGGTGCGGATACGCAGTATTTT
D gene: TRBD1; J gene: TRBJ1-1; clone size: NA; V gene: TRBV5-1; CDR3 protein: CASSPGTGWGTEAFF; CDR3 DNA: TGCGCCAGCAGCCCCGGGACAGGGTGGGGAACTGAAGCTTTCTTT
D gene: TRBD2; J gene: TRBJ2-2; clone size: few; V gene: TRBV4-2; CDR3 protein: CASSQEASGGATGELFF; CDR3 DNA: TGTGCCAGCAGCCAAGAGGCAAGCGGGGGGGCCACCGGGGAGCTGTTTTTT
D gene: NA; J gene: TRBJ1-5; clone size: NA; V gene: TRBV5-1; CDR3 protein: CASRRGLGNQPQHF; CDR3 DNA: TGCGCCAGCAGAAGGGGGTTGGGCAATCAGCCCCAGCATTTT
D gene: NA; J gene: TRBJ1-1; clone size: few; V gene: TRBV28; CDR3 protein: CASSEEDTEAFF; CDR3 DNA: TGTGCCAGCAGTGAGGAGGACACTGAAGCTTTCTTT
D gene: TRBD2; J gene: TRBJ2-1; clone size: many; V gene: TRBV4-1; CDR3 protein: CASSQGSGGAKEQFF; CDR3 DNA: TGCGCCAGCAGCCAAGGTAGCGGGGGGGCCAAGGAGCAGTTCTTC
D gene: NA; J gene: TRBJ1-6; clone size: few; V gene: TRBV5-1; CDR3 protein: CASSLGGAGSPLHF; CDR3 DNA: TGCGCCAGCAGCTTGGGGGGGGCTGGTTCACCCCTCCACTTT
D gene: TRBD2; J gene: TRBJ2-5; clone size: NA; V gene: TRBV12-3/TRBV12-4; CDR3 protein: CASSLGTRGFRKTQYF; CDR3 DNA: TGTGCCAGCAGTTTAGGGACTAGGGGCTTCAGGAAGACCCAGTACTTC
D gene: NA; J gene: TRBJ2-1; clone size: NA; V gene: TRBV7-9; CDR3 protein: CASSSPFRSSYNEQFF; CDR3 DNA: TGTGCCAGCAGCTCACCCTTTCGTAGCTCCTACAATGAGCAGTTCTTC
D gene: NA; J gene: TRBJ1-2; clone size: NA; V gene: TRBV6-5; CDR3 protein: CASSSGLPAGGYTF; CDR3 DNA: TGTGCCAGCAGTTCGGGACTCCCTGCGGGTGGCTACACCTTC
D gene: TRBD2; J gene: TRBJ2-3; clone size: NA; V gene: TRBV29-1; CDR3 protein: CSVEDPWSGGAGDTQYF; CDR3 DNA: TGCAGCGTTGAAGATCCCTGGAGCGGGGGGGCCGGAGATACGCAGTATTTT
D gene: NA; J gene: TRBJ1-3; clone size: NA; V gene: TRBV20-1; CDR3 protein: CSARPDGEWRNTIYF; CDR3 DNA: TGCAGTGCTAGACCCGACGGGGAGTGGCGCAACACCATATATTTT
D gene: NA; J gene: TRBJ2-3; clone size: few; V gene: TRBV5-1; CDR3 protein: CASSLEVDTRDTQYF; CDR3 DNA: TGCGCCAGCAGCTTGGAGGTGGATACCAGAGATACGCAGTATTTT
D gene: NA; J gene: TRBJ1-1; clone size: few; V gene: TRBV28; CDR3 protein: CASSLRGGGRRAFF; CDR3 DNA: TGTGCCAGCAGTTTAAGAGGAGGAGGGCGGAGGGCTTTCTTT
D gene: TRBD1; J gene: TRBJ2-1; clone size: few; V gene: TRBV4-3; CDR3 protein: CASSQGGQGKGDEQFF; CDR3 DNA: TGCGCCAGCAGCCAGGGGGGACAGGGGAAGGGAGATGAGCAGTTCTTC